The 26 T cell receptor beta chains below come from one sample, sequenced in a study of vaccination effects on CD4 cells after COVID-19. Method: immunoSEQ multiplex PCR; TCRdb's copy keeps in-frame clones and lacks some. The sample has roughly 34,000 clones, 70% to 80% seen once. No antigen has been assigned to these receptors. Upon completion of 10 days in culture, CD4+ T cells were isolated. This specimen consisted of CD4+ T cells from PBMCs cultured without peptide, obtained before COVID-19 vaccination. Receptors originate from a human donor who received a COVID-19 vaccine.

This clone was counted only a few times. This CDR3 reads CASSQNRDQPQHF. The CDR3, as DNA: TGTGCCAGCAGCCAGAACAGGGATCAGCCCCAGCATTTT. V is TRBV6-6 and J is TRBJ1-5, with D perhaps matching TRBD1 (6 bases). Germline loops: CDR1 MNHNY, CDR2 SVGAGI (reference sequence). The V end lost 6 bases, the J end lost 5 bases, and 11 bases lay between the germline ends. This CDR3 comprises 13 residues.

This clone turned up a few times. This chain links TRBV4-1 with TRBJ1-1; TRBD1 is a possible D gene (5 bases). Germline values: CDR1 MGHRA, CDR2 YSYEKL. This CDR3 has 16 residues. The ends were cut back, 5 bases at V and 9 bases at J, with 25 bases in the middle. The CDR3 spells CASSNHDRGPGTKAFF. The CDR3 nucleotides read TGCGCCAGCAGCAATCATGATAGGGGACCGGGAACTAAAGCTTTCTTT.

This chain links TRBV3-1 (or the pseudogene TRBV3-2) with TRBJ1-1, with TRBD1 matching over 8 bases. With V trimmed by 4 bases and J by 6 bases, 1 base remained unmatched. The CDR3 has 12 amino acids. Looked up from germline, CDR1 is LGHDT and CDR2 is YNNKEL (reference sequence). CDR3 sequence reads: CASSLQGAEAFF. CDR3 sequence (DNA): TGTGCCAGCAGCCTACAGGGGGCTGAAGCTTTCTTT.

The chain uses TRBV20-1 and TRBJ2-1; 8 nucleotides line up with TRBD1. There are 13 residues in the CDR3. Unmatched junction bases numbered 5, after V lost 3 bases and J lost 7 bases. Germline values: CDR1 DFQATT, CDR2 SNEGSKA (reference sequence). This CDR3 is CSASPGGGNEQFF. DNA of the CDR3: TGCAGTGCTAGTCCAGGGGGCGGGAATGAGCAGTTCTTC.

The V gene is TRBV5-1, the J gene TRBJ2-2; 7 bases line up with TRBD1. The germline V gene has CDR1 SGHRS and CDR2 YFSETQ. The CDR3 consists of 16 residues. Unmatched junction bases numbered 11, after V lost 1 base and J lost 8 bases. CDR3 region: CASSLLGGEISGELFF. CDR3 coding DNA: TGCGCCAGCAGCTTGTTAGGGGGCGAAATCTCAGGGGAGCTGTTTTTT.

This clone was found a few times. The chain employs TRBV5-1 and TRBJ2-1, with D possibly TRBD2 on 6 matching bases. The CDR3 consists of 15 residues. With 2 bases removed from V and 8 bases from J, the gap between germline ends came to 17 bases. Germline assignment: CDR1 SGHRS and CDR2 YFSETQ. The CDR3: CASSFSGSGLDEQFF. For the CDR3, the DNA is TGCGCCAGCAGCTTTAGCGGTTCGGGGTTGGATGAGCAGTTCTTC.

The CDR3 reads CASQTGPEAWDGYTF. The CDR3 DNA follows: TGTGCCAGCCAGACAGGCCCCGAGGCCTGGGATGGCTACACCTTC. This chain uses TRBV5-4 with TRBJ1-2, with D perhaps matching TRBD1 (6 bases). The CDR3 is made up of 15 amino acids. The germline V and J ends were trimmed by 7 bases and 6 bases, with 22 bases remaining between them. CDR1 is SGHNT, CDR2 YYREEE, per germline (reference sequence). The complete variable domain, with remaining parts taken from reference TRBV5-4 and TRBJ1-2, reads ETGVTQSPTHLIKTRGQQVTLRCSSQSGHNTVSWYQQALGQGPQFIFQYYREEENGRGNFPPRFSGLQFPNYSSELNVNALELDDSALYLCASQTGPEAWDGYTFGSGTRLTVV.

The CDR3 sequence is CSATSPPEQYF. CDR3 nucleotide sequence: TGCAGTGCCACTAGCCCGCCCGAGCAGTACTTC. The genes are TRBV20-1 and TRBJ2-7; D may be TRBD2 (6 bases). V was pared by 6 bases and J by 6 bases, with 12 bases between. The CDR3 has 11 residues. CDR1 is DFQATT, CDR2 SNEGSKA, per germline (reference sequence).

This clone was seen a few times. V is TRBV6-6 and J is TRBJ1-5; 9 positions agree with TRBD1. The V gene end was trimmed by 4 bases and the J gene end by 1 base; junction bases not matched to a gene: 5. The germline V gene encodes CDR1 MNHNY and CDR2 SVGAGI (reference sequence). This CDR3 is 16 amino acids long. The CDR3 region is CASSSTGTGSNQPQHF. The CDR3 DNA sequence: TGTGCCAGCAGTTCCACCGGGACAGGGAGCAATCAGCCCCAGCATTTT.

J is TRBJ2-1 and V is TRBV5-4; TRBD1 agrees at 7 bases. The CDR3 runs to 18 residues. CDR1 is SGHNT and CDR2 is YYREEE in the germline V gene (reference sequence). J lost 2 bases, V lost 3 bases, and 14 bases had no gene match. Here the CDR3 reads CASSSGGSRGTAYNEQFF. The CDR3 nucleotides are TGTGCCAGCAGCTCTGGTGGTTCTAGGGGGACAGCCTACAATGAGCAGTTCTTC.

The rearrangement uses TRBV30 and TRBJ2-7; a weak D match, TRBD2 (5 bases). V shed 4 bases and J shed 6 bases, with 19 bases lying between them. The CDR3 has 14 amino acids. CDR1 and CDR2 from the germline V gene are GTSNPN and SVGIG (reference sequence). CDR3 in amino acids: CAWKEWENSSEQYF. The DNA for the CDR3 is TGTGCCTGGAAGGAGTGGGAGAATTCTTCCGAGCAGTACTTC.

This chain joins TRBV5-6 and TRBJ2-1; D might be TRBD1 or TRBD2, each matching 5 bases. This CDR3 spans 17 amino acids. The germline V gene encodes CDR1 SGHDT and CDR2 YYEEEE. The V end was cut by 0 bases, the J end by 0 bases, with 13 bases between. The CDR3 sequence is CASSLGWGSSSYNEQFF. The CDR3 DNA reads TGTGCCAGCAGCTTGGGGTGGGGGAGCAGCTCCTACAATGAGCAGTTCTTC.

The rearrangement links TRBV3-1 (or the pseudogene TRBV3-2) to TRBJ2-7; D ambiguous. The germline V gene has CDR1 LGHDT and CDR2 YNNKEL (reference sequence). The CDR3 totals 12 residues. V gave up 1 base and J gave up 3 bases, with 4 bases separating them. The CDR3 DNA reads TGTGCCAGCAGCCAAGTGGGCTACGAGCAGTACTTC. Translated: CASSQVGYEQYF.

The CDR3 here is CASSSEQVIAEAFF. The DNA for the CDR3 is TGTGCCAGCAGTTCGGAGCAGGTGATAGCTGAAGCTTTCTTT. This chain connects TRBV2 to TRBJ1-1; D uncertain. Germline V lookup: CDR1 SNHLY, CDR2 FYNNEI. The V gene lost 5 bases and the J gene lost 6 bases, with 16 bases spanning the gap. CDR3 length equals 14 residues.

The chain carries TRBV29-1 and TRBJ1-2, with 9 bases lining up with TRBD1. Germline CDR1 and CDR2: SQVTM and ANQGSEA. The CDR3 loop spans 15 amino acids. V dropped 4 bases and J dropped 6; count of bases not matched to a gene: 12. This CDR3 is CSVAESGTGKNGYTF. The CDR3 DNA sequence: TGCAGCGTTGCGGAATCCGGGACAGGGAAGAATGGCTACACCTTC.

This clone was seen only a few times. The chain couples TRBV19 to TRBJ2-7; D is undetermined. The CDR3 is 15 residues long. V dropped 5 bases and J dropped 2 bases, with 16 bases sitting between them. CDR1 is LNHDA and CDR2 is SQIVND in the germline V gene (reference sequence). Written as DNA, the CDR3 is TGTGCCAGTAGTCCGTGGACCCAAGTCCCCTACGAGCAGTACTTC. This codes for CASSPWTQVPYEQYF.

The J gene is TRBJ2-1, the V gene TRBV6-5; D gene uncertain. The germline gives CDR1 MNHEY, CDR2 SVGAGI. Deletions cut 7 bases from V and 0 bases from J, with 13 bases between. The CDR3 consists of 15 residues. CDR3 nucleotide sequence: TGTGCCAGCACCCTGTTACAGTTCTCCTACAATGAGCAGTTCTTC. Its protein product is CASTLLQFSYNEQFF.

The sample holds a few counts of this clone. The J gene is TRBJ2-5, the V gene TRBV5-1; no definite D call. Germline values: CDR1 SGHRS, CDR2 YFSETQ. The V end was cut by 5 bases, the J end by 3 bases, with 11 bases between. The CDR3 extends over 13 amino acids. The chain's CDR3 is CASSLLSEETQYF. The CDR3 DNA reads as TGCGCCAGCAGTCTCTTGTCGGAAGAGACCCAGTACTTC.

This clone appeared a few times. The chain joins TRBV5-1 to TRBJ2-5, with D possibly being TRBD2 (6 bases). Germline V gene lookup returns CDR1 SGHRS and CDR2 YFSETQ. The CDR3 is made up of 16 amino acids. V was cut by 1 base and J by 3 bases, with 16 bases left in between. CDR3 in amino acids: CASSLTYRDLEETQYF. In nucleotides, the CDR3 is TGCGCCAGCAGCTTGACTTACCGGGACTTAGAAGAGACCCAGTACTTC. The full variable domain, its missing parts supplied by reference TRBV5-1 and TRBJ2-5, is KAGVTQTPRYLIKTRGQQVTLSCSPISGHRSVSWYQQTPGQGLQFLFEYFSETQRNKGNFPGRFSGRQFSNSRSEMNVSTLELGDSALYLCASSLTYRDLEETQYFGPGTRLLVL.

In DNA, the CDR3 is TGTGCCAGCAGCTCAAATAGGAATGAAAAACTGTTTTTT. This translates into CASSSNRNEKLFF. The rearrangement links TRBV5-8 to TRBJ1-4; D ambiguous. V lost 3 bases and J lost 5, with 8 bases in between. Per the germline V gene, CDR1 is SGHTS and CDR2 is YDEGEE. This CDR3 spans 13 amino acids.

The V call is TRBV4-1, the J call TRBJ2-2; 8 nucleotides line up with TRBD2. The V segment lost 1 base and the J segment 5 bases; nucleotides outside the gene matches: 12. CDR3 length equals 18 residues. Per the germline V gene, CDR1 is MGHRA and CDR2 is YSYEKL. In DNA, the CDR3 is TGCGCCAGCAGCCAAGTAGGGAGACGGGGGGGCATGACCGGGGAGCTGTTTTTT. Its protein is CASSQVGRRGGMTGELFF.

This chain connects TRBV6-5 to TRBJ2-7; D gene unclear. Trimming removed 5 bases from V and 2 bases from J, with 7 bases in between. The germline V gene has CDR1 MNHEY and CDR2 SVGAGI. This CDR3 comprises 12 residues. The DNA for the CDR3 is TGTGCCAGCAGTCCCGATCCCTACGAGCAGTACTTC. This translates into CASSPDPYEQYF.

V usage is TRBV9 and J usage is TRBJ2-3; TRBD2 aligns across 11 bases. Germline V gene data show CDR1 as SGDLS and CDR2 as YYNGEE. The ends lost 10 bases at V and 3 bases at J; junction bases unmatched: 4. This CDR3 has 13 residues. The CDR3 spells CAVSSGRTDTQYF. In DNA form, the CDR3 reads TGTGCCGTTTCTAGCGGGAGGACAGATACGCAGTATTTT. Based on the CDR3 plus reference TRBV9 and TRBJ2-3, the full variable domain is DSGVTQTPKHLITATGQRVTLRCSPRSGDLSVYWYQQSLDQGLQFLIQYYNGEERAKGNILERFSAQQFPDLHSELNLSSLELGDSALYFCAVSSGRTDTQYFGPGTRLTVL.

The rearrangement links TRBV7-6 to TRBJ1-2; a possible D gene is TRBD1 (6 bases). The CDR3 sequence is 13 residues long. Trimming shortened V by 3 bases and J by 7 bases, and 12 bases separated the two germline ends. Germline CDR1 SGHVS, CDR2 FNYEAQ. CDR3 sequence (DNA): TGTGCCAGCAGCTTTAACAGGGAGGGTGGCTACACCTTC. Protein product: CASSFNREGGYTF.

The chain uses TRBV6-5 and TRBJ2-3; D ambiguous. Between the trimmed V and J ends, which lost 7 bases and 3 bases, there was a span of 11 bases. Germline assignment: CDR1 MNHEY and CDR2 SVGAGI. The CDR3 sequence is 13 residues long. CDR3 bases: TGTGCCAGCACCTCTCCCGGGACAGATACGCAGTATTTT. Its translation: CASTSPGTDTQYF.

The J gene is TRBJ2-7, the V gene TRBV2; 11 bases fit TRBD1. This CDR3 spans 15 amino acids. Germline CDR1 reads SNHLY; CDR2 reads FYNNEI. J lost 4 bases, V lost 6 bases, and 8 bases had no gene match. Written as DNA, the CDR3 is TGTGCCAGCAGACAAGAGGGACAGGGGGGTTACGAGCAGTACTTC. This encodes CASRQEGQGGYEQYF.